The 16 T cell receptor beta chains listed next were all sequenced from one sample in a study of cytomegalovirus exposure and HLA in healthy donors (TCRdb year 2017). Preparation of the library involved the immunoSEQ multiplex PCR assay. For the multiplex PCR, a mixture combining 60 forward primers for TCR Vbeta segments and 13 reverse primers for TCR Jbeta segments was used. TCRdb's version of the immuneACCESS table is confined to in-frame rearrangements and falls short of the full clone set. An unresolved V gene accounts for under half of the shortfall where checked; the remainder is of unknown origin. The sample yields about 180,000 clones; around four fifths were counted once. Approximately 2.1% of the sample goes to the ten largest clones. Sequencing used PBMCs. The receptor source for this set is a woman in her 30s in good health and CMV-seronegative.

The chain is built from TRBV19 and TRBJ1-5; 8 bases line up with TRBD1. The CDR3 loop spans 15 amino acids. Germline V gives CDR1 LNHDA, CDR2 SQIVND (reference sequence). The trim removed 7 bases at V and 7 bases at J, leaving 12 bases unmatched. In DNA, the CDR3 is TGTGCCAGTACCACCGGGACAGGATTCAACCAGCCCCAGCATTTT. This codes for CASTTGTGFNQPQHF.

CDR3 sequence reads: CASSPQGANTEAFF. The CDR3 nucleotides read TGTGCCAGCTCACCGCAGGGGGCGAACACTGAAGCTTTCTTT. The V and J genes are TRBV18 and TRBJ1-1; 8 positions agree with TRBD1. Per the germline V gene, CDR1 is KGHSH and CDR2 is LQKENI. The CDR3 spans 14 residues. With 3 bases clipped from V and 1 base from J, the junction kept 1 base outside the gene matches. The full variable domain, rest sourced from reference TRBV18 and TRBJ1-1, is NAGVMQNPRHLVRRRGQEARLRCSPMKGHSHVYWYRQLPEEGLKFMVYLQKENIIDESGMPKERFSAEFPKEGPSILRIQQVVRGDSAAYFCASSPQGANTEAFFGQGTRLTVV.

The chain couples TRBV7-9 to TRBJ1-3; 7 bases agree with TRBD1. The CDR3 length is 16 residues. J gave up 0 bases and V 1 base, and 3 bases lay outside the gene matches. The V gene's germline CDR1 is SEHNR and CDR2 FQNEAQ (reference sequence). CDR3 amino acids: CASSLDRDSSGNTIYF. Written as DNA, the CDR3 is TGTGCCAGCAGCTTAGATCGGGACAGCTCTGGAAACACCATATATTTT. Combining the CDR3 with reference TRBV7-9 and TRBJ1-3 gives the whole variable domain DTGVSQNPRHKITKRGQNVTFRCDPISEHNRLYWYRQTLGQGPEFLTYFQNEAQLEKSRLLSDRFSAERPKGSFSTLEIQRTEQGDSAMYLCASSLDRDSSGNTIYFGEGSWLTVV.

The chain uses TRBV5-1 and TRBJ1-2; TRBD1 matches at 11 bases. The CDR3 extends over 13 amino acids. Germline V gene lookup returns CDR1 SGHRS and CDR2 YFSETQ. The V segment lost 3 bases and the J segment 8 bases; nucleotides outside the gene matches: 3. The chain's CDR3 is CASSWTGGEGYTF. The CDR3 DNA reads TGCGCCAGCAGCTGGACAGGGGGCGAAGGCTACACCTTC.

The chain recombines TRBV18 with TRBJ2-5; no reliable D call. Per the germline V gene, CDR1 is KGHSH and CDR2 is LQKENI. The CDR3 has 13 residues. Trimming left V 8 bases short and J 5 bases short, with 15 bases between. The CDR3 loop reads CASTRSGEETQYF. The CDR3 DNA follows: TGTGCCAGCACCCGAAGTGGTGAGGAGACCCAGTACTTC.

In this sample, this clone turned up a few times. This chain uses TRBV2 with TRBJ1-4; possible D gene TRBD1, 5 bases. The V gene's germline CDR1 is SNHLY and CDR2 FYNNEI. The CDR3 runs to 15 residues. Trimming took 4 bases from V and 0 from J, leaving 9 bases between them. The CDR3 loop reads CASSGKGTTNEKLFF. DNA for the CDR3: TGTGCCAGCAGTGGTAAGGGGACAACTAATGAAAAACTGTTTTTT.

The chain is built from TRBV29-1 and TRBJ1-5; 7 nucleotides line up with TRBD1. Germline V gives CDR1 SQVTM, CDR2 ANQGSEA. Trimming cost V 6 bases and J 2 bases; bases outside gene matches: 4. The CDR3 has 13 residues. The CDR3 loop reads CSVAGTGNQPQHF. DNA for the CDR3: TGCAGCGTGGCCGGGACAGGCAATCAGCCCCAGCATTTT.

This clone was seen only once. The chain carries TRBV7-2 and TRBJ2-5; 10 bases fit TRBD2. The germline CDR1 and CDR2 sequences are SGHTA and FQGNSA. The V segment lost 5 bases and the J segment 2 bases; nucleotides outside the gene matches: 8. The length of the CDR3 is 16 residues. The CDR3 protein is CASSLLAGTLQETQYF. The CDR3 DNA reads as TGTGCCAGCAGCCTACTAGCGGGGACTTTACAAGAGACCCAGTACTTC. Full variable domain (rest looked up from reference TRBV7-2 and TRBJ2-5): GAGVSQSPSNKVTEKGKDVELRCDPISGHTALYWYRQSLGQGLEFLIYFQGNSAPDKSGLPSDRFSAERTGGSVSTLTIQRTQQEDSAVYLCASSLLAGTLQETQYFGPGTRLLVL.

J is TRBJ2-2 and V is TRBV5-1; 11 nucleotides line up with TRBD2. The ends lost 2 bases at V and 2 bases at J; junction bases unmatched: 8. The CDR3 spans 18 residues. CDR1 and CDR2 (germline): SGHRS, YFSETQ. The CDR3 sequence is CASSFQFLAGGNTGELFF. Here the CDR3 DNA reads TGCGCCAGCAGCTTTCAATTTCTAGCGGGGGGAAACACCGGGGAGCTGTTTTTT.

The rearrangement joins TRBV7-8 to TRBJ2-1; no clear D gene. Trimming took off 5 bases at V and 4 bases at J, with 12 bases between the two ends. Per the germline V gene, CDR1 is SGHVS and CDR2 is FQNEAQ. The CDR3 totals 14 residues. CDR3: CASSPVSAYNEQFF. CDR3 bases: TGTGCCAGCAGCCCTGTTAGTGCGTACAATGAGCAGTTCTTC.

The J gene is TRBJ1-2, the V gene TRBV10-3, with TRBD1 matching over 8 bases. The CDR3 covers 12 residues. CDR1 is ENHRY, CDR2 SYGVKD, per germline. The ends lost 5 bases at V and 6 bases at J; junction bases unmatched: 2. CDR3 DNA sequence: TGTGCCATCAGTAGACAGGGGAATGGCTACACCTTC. Amino acid sequence: CAISRQGNGYTF.

The genes are TRBV12-5 and TRBJ2-2; 8 bases fit TRBD2. The germline V gene has CDR1 LGHNT and CDR2 FRNRAP. There are 14 residues in the CDR3. V shed 7 bases, J shed 6 bases, and the junction held 7 bases outside the gene matches. The chain's CDR3 is CASAVGLGAGELFF. The CDR3 DNA is TGTGCTAGTGCTGTGGGACTAGGAGCCGGGGAGCTGTTTTTT.

V and J are TRBV6-5 and TRBJ2-7, with 7 bases lining up with TRBD2. CDR3 length: 14 amino acids. V trimming: 2 bases; J trimming: 5 bases; junction bases outside the gene matches: 6. From germline, CDR1 is MNHEY and CDR2 SVGAGI. CDR3 coding DNA: TGTGCCAGCAGTTACAGGGCAGGGAGGGACGAGCAGTACTTC. Its translation is CASSYRAGRDEQYF.

This sequence joins TRBV4-1 and TRBJ2-2; 7 positions match TRBD2. This CDR3 spans 16 amino acids. The trim removed 0 bases at V and 6 bases at J, leaving 7 bases unmatched. Germline CDR1 reads MGHRA; CDR2 reads YSYEKL. The CDR3 DNA follows: TGCGCCAGCAGCCAAGATCTCGCGGGGGAGGCCGGGGAGCTGTTTTTT. It encodes CASSQDLAGEAGELFF.

As to this clone: Other DNA variants within this sample encode the same CDR3. This chain connects TRBV27 to TRBJ2-7; 8 positions match TRBD1. The trim removed 3 bases at V and 4 bases at J, leaving 5 bases unmatched. The CDR3 is 14 amino acids. The germline CDR1 and CDR2 sequences are MNHEY and SMNVEV (reference sequence). In DNA form, the CDR3 reads TGTGCCAGCAGTTTTTGGGACAGGCCTTACGAGCAGTACTTC. Translation: CASSFWDRPYEQYF.

The chain joins TRBV7-2 to TRBJ2-1; 7 positions match TRBD2. Germline lookup yields CDR1 SGHTA and CDR2 FQGNSA. This CDR3 spans 15 amino acids. J was trimmed by 6 bases and V by 3 bases; bases with no gene match: 8. The chain's CDR3 is CASSLGSGDFNEQFF. DNA of the CDR3: TGTGCCAGCAGCTTGGGAAGCGGGGATTTCAATGAGCAGTTCTTC.